The present T cell receptor (beta chain) was sequenced within a study of T cells after yellow fever vaccination. Across the whole study: Preparation of fractions with low cell numbers was performed using SMART-Seq v4 Ultra Low Input. Study results and caveats: Contaminating bulk clonotypes could be abundant in FACS-sorted repertoires.

This clonotype was observed many times. The antigen remains unidentified. Production of TCR cDNA was by 5'RACE template switching, which also added a universal primer site and UMIs. TCRdb re-called the 5' RACE reads through MiXCR, storing one row per CDR3 protein. The table has about 300,000 distinct CDR3 sequences, 7.5% to 9% seen once; the top ten hold around 3.5%. Sequencing was performed on CD4+ T cells sorted from PBMCs, taken 5 days after the yellow fever booster vaccination. The TCR sequence derives from a man in his late teens or twenties who received the YFV17D yellow fever vaccine.

The CDR3 protein is CASSVDGTLTGELFF. CDR3 nucleotide sequence: TGTGCCAGCAGCGTCGACGGGACATTGACCGGGGAGCTGTTTTTT. V and J are TRBV9 and TRBJ2-2, with D possibly being TRBD1 (6 bases). Germline V lookup: CDR1 SGDLS, CDR2 YYNGEE. There are 15 residues in the CDR3. V lost 2 bases and J 5 bases, leaving 13 bases between the germline ends.